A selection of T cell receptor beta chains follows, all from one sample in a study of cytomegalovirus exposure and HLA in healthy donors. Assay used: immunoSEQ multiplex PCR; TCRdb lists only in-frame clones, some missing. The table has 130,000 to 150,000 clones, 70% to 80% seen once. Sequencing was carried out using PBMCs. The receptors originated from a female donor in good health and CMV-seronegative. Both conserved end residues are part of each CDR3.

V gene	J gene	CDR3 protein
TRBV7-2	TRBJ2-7	CASSWDRGGGLIYEQYF
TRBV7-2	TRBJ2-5	CASTGSGGGPQYF
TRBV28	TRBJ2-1	CASISLAGGQDEQFF
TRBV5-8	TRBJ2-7	CASSSPRGYDEQYF
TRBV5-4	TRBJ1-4	CASSPTGRGNEKLFF
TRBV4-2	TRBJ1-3	CASSQDDRIGNTIYF
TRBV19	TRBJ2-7	CASRPLAGGYEQYF
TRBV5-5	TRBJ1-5	CASSPYSGDNYQPQHF
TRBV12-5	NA	CASGLMGQGNEQYF
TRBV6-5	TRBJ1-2	CASRLGQLYGYTF
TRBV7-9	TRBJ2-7	CASSLSLSYEQYF
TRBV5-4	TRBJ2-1	CASSLPGSYNEQFF
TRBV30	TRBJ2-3	CAWSGGQGYGDTQYF
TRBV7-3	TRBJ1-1	CASSLQDRGRTEAFF
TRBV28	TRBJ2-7	CASIKNGGREQYF
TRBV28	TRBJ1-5	CASSDRGLQPQHF
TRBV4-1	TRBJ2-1	CASSRGGPKVNEQFF
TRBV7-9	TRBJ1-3	CASSLMGAGGNTIYF
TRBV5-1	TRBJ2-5	CASSPMSGYQETQYF
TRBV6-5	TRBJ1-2	CASGDRSYGYTF
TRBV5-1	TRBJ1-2	CASSFSWEDYGYTF
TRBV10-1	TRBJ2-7	CASSEARAPYEQYF
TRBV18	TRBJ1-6	CASSPAIEDSPLHF
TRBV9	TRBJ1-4	CASSATPGTVNEKLFF
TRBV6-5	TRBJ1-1	CASSQGTGGTEAFF
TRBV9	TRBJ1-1	CASSVSAGQGSLSWNTEAFF
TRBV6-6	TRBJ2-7	CASRLDRGIDEQYF
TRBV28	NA	CASSPLQGLGEQYF
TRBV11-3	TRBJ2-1	CASSLEGATYNEQFF
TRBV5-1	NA	CASSRDRPTYEQYF
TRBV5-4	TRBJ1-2	CASSPGQEITGGYTF
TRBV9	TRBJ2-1	CASSETTRSSYNEQFF
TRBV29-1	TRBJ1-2	CSVDLQGAYGYTF
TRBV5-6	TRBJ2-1	CASSFIGLSAGEYNEQFF
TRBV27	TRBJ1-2	CASSLQGGAYGYTF
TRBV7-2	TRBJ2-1	CASSSIREGEQFF
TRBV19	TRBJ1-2	CASSVGTGRKENYGYTF
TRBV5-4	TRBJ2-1	CASSPVEGPLYNEQFF
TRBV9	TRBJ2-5	CASSVEQGFQETQYF
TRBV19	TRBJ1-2	CASSQTVDYGYTF
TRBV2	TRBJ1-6	CASRRETGENSPLHF
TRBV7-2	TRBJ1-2	CASSLWGGTGGMINGYTF
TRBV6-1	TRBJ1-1	CASSENRTPRAFF
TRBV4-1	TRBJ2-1	CASSQSDYLYNEQFF
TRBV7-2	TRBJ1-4	CASSPQGTREKLFF
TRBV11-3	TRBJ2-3	CASSLVEDTQYF
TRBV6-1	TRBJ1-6	CASSDGRGLLSSYNSPLHF
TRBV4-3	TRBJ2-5	CASSQDAGNGETQYF
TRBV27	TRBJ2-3	CASSWGGGAGDTQYF